The 10 T cell receptor beta chains presented below share a single source sample, sequenced in a study. TCRdb ran MiXCR on the RT-PCR reads and lists one entry per CDR3 protein. The repertoire holds hundreds of thousands of distinct CDR3 sequences, with approximately 15% as singletons. Material: memory CD4+ T cells from blood. These receptors came from a female donor in good health, serving as a healthy control.

The sample holds a few counts of this clonotype. The CDR3 bases are TGTGCCAGCAGTTTACCGCTTCTGCCGACACCCCTCCACTTT. It codes for CASSLPLLPTPLHF. The rearrangement links TRBV28 to TRBJ1-6, with no clear D. This CDR3 has 14 amino acids. Germline CDR1 and CDR2: MDHEN and SYDVKM. The V gene lost 2 bases and the J gene lost 11 bases, with 13 bases spanning the gap.

This clonotype turned up a few times. This chain joins TRBV27 and TRBJ1-3, with D perhaps matching TRBD1 (6 bases). Germline assignment: CDR1 MNHEY and CDR2 SMNVEV (reference sequence). This CDR3 region has 15 residues. Trimming shortened V by 5 bases and J by 1 base, and 12 bases separated the two germline ends. CDR3 in DNA: TGTGCCAGCAGTCCAGAGGGACAATCTGGAAACACCATATATTTT. It is translated as CASSPEGQSGNTIYF.

This clonotype was seen repeatedly, ten times or more. The V and J genes are TRBV20-1 and TRBJ2-3; 13 positions agree with TRBD2. Trimming took 3 bases from V and 4 from J; bases not matched to a gene: 4. The CDR3 consists of 15 residues. The germline CDR1 and CDR2 sequences are DFQATT and SNEGSKA (reference sequence). In DNA, the CDR3 is TGCAGTGCTAGCCGGACTAGCGGGGGTGCAGATACGCAGTATTTT. This gives the protein CSASRTSGGADTQYF.

Only a few counts were recorded for this clonotype. V gene TRBV12-3 or TRBV12-4 combines with J gene TRBJ2-1; TRBD2 might be the D (6 bases). This CDR3 has 12 amino acids. Trimming removed 6 bases at V and 12 bases at J, with 15 bases between. CDR3 protein: CASSGTPQGQFF. DNA for the CDR3: TGTGCCAGCAGCGGGACTCCTCAGGGGCAGTTCTTC.

This clonotype was detected only a few times. This rearrangement joins TRBV29-1 to TRBJ1-5; TRBD1 is a possible D gene (5 bases). This CDR3 is built from 13 residues. The V end was cut by 6 bases, the J end by 4 bases, with 13 bases between. CDR1 and CDR2 from the germline V gene are SQVTM and ANQGSEA. This CDR3 is CSVAGAPNQPQHF. CDR3 DNA: TGCAGCGTCGCTGGGGCCCCAAATCAGCCCCAGCATTTT.

This chain uses TRBV20-1 with TRBJ2-1, with 8 nucleotides matching TRBD2. The germline V gene encodes CDR1 DFQATT and CDR2 SNEGSKA (reference sequence). V trimming: 0 bases; J trimming: 8 bases; junction bases outside the gene matches: 6. This CDR3 region has 14 residues. CDR3 region: CSARDGRGGDEQFF. The CDR3 nucleotides are TGCAGTGCTAGAGATGGTCGGGGGGGCGATGAGCAGTTCTTC.

This clonotype was seen more than once but under ten times. The chain joins TRBV5-1 to TRBJ1-1; TRBD1 might be the D (5 bases). CDR3 length: 14 amino acids. V was pared by 8 bases and J by 2 bases, with 16 bases between. Germline assignment: CDR1 SGHRS and CDR2 YFSETQ. The CDR3 region is CASRLRDGNTEAFF. DNA of the CDR3: TGCGCCAGTAGGCTAAGGGACGGAAACACTGAAGCTTTCTTT. Filled out from reference TRBV5-1 and TRBJ1-1, the complete variable domain reads KAGVTQTPRYLIKTRGQQVTLSCSPISGHRSVSWYQQTPGQGLQFLFEYFSETQRNKGNFPGRFSGRQFSNSRSEMNVSTLELGDSALYLCASRLRDGNTEAFFGQGTRLTVV.

This clonotype was seen more than once but under ten times. The CDR3 DNA sequence: TGTGCCAGCAGCCAATCCCAGGGGACTGAAGCTTTCTTT. Translation gives CASSQSQGTEAFF. The V and J genes are TRBV3-1 and TRBJ1-1; D might be TRBD1 (6 bases). Trimming took 2 bases from V and 5 from J, leaving 9 bases between them. CDR3 length equals 13 residues. The germline V gene encodes CDR1 LGHDT and CDR2 YNNKEL (reference sequence). The full variable domain, in which reference TRBV3-1 and TRBJ1-1 provide the parts outside the CDR3, is DTAVSQTPKYLVTQMGNDKSIKCEQNLGHDTMYWYKQDSKKFLKIMFSYNNKELIINETVPNRFSPKSPDKAHLNLHINSLELGDSAVYFCASSQSQGTEAFFGQGTRLTVV.

The rearrangement joins TRBV6-5 to TRBJ1-1; D gene uncertain. This CDR3 region has 14 residues. V lost 0 bases, J lost 4 bases, and 9 bases lay in between. Germline loops: CDR1 MNHEY, CDR2 SVGAGI. The CDR3 sequence is CASSYSSRATEAFF. DNA of the CDR3: TGTGCCAGCAGTTACTCGAGTAGGGCCACTGAAGCTTTCTTT.

This clonotype has just a few counts. The chain combines TRBV11-2 with TRBJ1-2; weak D call: TRBD1 (6 bases). The V gene's germline CDR1 is SGHAT and CDR2 FQNNGV. The V gene lost 1 base and the J gene lost 1 base, with 10 bases spanning the gap. The CDR3 is made up of 15 amino acids. The CDR3 bases are TGTGCCAGCAGCTTAGGGTCAGGGGATAACTATGGCTACACCTTC. Amino acids: CASSLGSGDNYGYTF. The entire variable domain, with the rest obtained from reference TRBV11-2 and TRBJ1-2, is as follows: EAGVAQSPRYKIIEKRQSVAFWCNPISGHATLYWYQQILGQGPKLLIQFQNNGVVDDSQLPKDRFSAERLKGVDSTLKIQPAKLEDSAVYLCASSLGSGDNYGYTFGSGTRLTVV.